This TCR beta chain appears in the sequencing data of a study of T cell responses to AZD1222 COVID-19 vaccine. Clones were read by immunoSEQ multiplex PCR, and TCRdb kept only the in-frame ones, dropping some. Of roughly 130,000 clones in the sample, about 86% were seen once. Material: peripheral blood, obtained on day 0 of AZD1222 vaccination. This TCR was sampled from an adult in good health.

The CDR3 reads CASSQGQYEQYF. The CDR3 nucleotides read TGTGCCAGCAGCCAAGGACAGTACGAGCAGTACTTC. The chain couples TRBV6-2 or TRBV6-3 to TRBJ2-7; tentative D call: TRBD1 (6 bases). The CDR3 has 12 amino acids. Germline assignment: CDR1 MNHEY and CDR2 SVGEGT. V gave up 6 bases and J gave up 4 bases, with 10 bases separating them.